The 9 T cell receptor beta chains listed next were all sequenced from one sample in a study of blood T cells in healthy people across ages. It was with a sample-barcoded 5' primer and a J-beta primer mix that a second PCR of roughly 7 to 12 cycles was run. TCRdb passed the 5' RACE reads through MiXCR, listing each CDR3 protein once. Of roughly 860,000 distinct CDR3 sequences listed, around two thirds are singletons. The sequencing input was blood. These receptors came from a man aged 30 to 39 in good health.

The chain carries TRBV9 and TRBJ1-2; D is undetermined. V lost 4 bases to trimming and J lost 5 bases, with 12 bases between them. The germline CDR1 and CDR2 sequences are SGDLS and YYNGEE. The CDR3 length is 13 residues. CDR3 DNA sequence: TGTGCCAGCAGCTCGGCCAACCCTTATGGCTACACCTTC. Protein product: CASSSANPYGYTF.

This chain connects TRBV6-4 to TRBJ1-2; D unclear. This CDR3 has 14 residues. Between the trimmed V and J ends, which lost 8 bases and 5 bases, there was a span of 18 bases. Looked up from germline, CDR1 is MRHNA and CDR2 is SNTAGT. In nucleotides, the CDR3 is TGTGCCAGCCAGCCCTCCCCTGGAGTTTATGGCTACACCTTC. As protein: CASQPSPGVYGYTF.

The V and J genes are TRBV6-8 and TRBJ2-7, with 8 bases that match TRBD1. J lost 3 bases, V lost 5 bases, and 6 bases had no gene match. Germline CDR1 is MNHGY and CDR2 is SAAAGT. This CDR3 contains 14 residues. This chain's CDR3 is CASSGQGNVYEQYF. The CDR3 DNA sequence: TGTGCCAGCAGTGGACAGGGAAACGTCTACGAGCAGTACTTC.

This clonotype was seen more than once but under ten times. The chain employs TRBV10-3 and TRBJ2-5, with 7 bases that match TRBD2. This CDR3 contains 16 residues. The germline V gene encodes CDR1 ENHRY and CDR2 SYGVKD. V was pared by 6 bases and J by 0 bases, with 10 bases of the junction left unmatched. The CDR3 loop is CAISRGEGSNQETQYF. The DNA of the CDR3 is TGTGCCATCAGCCGGGGGGAGGGAAGCAACCAAGAGACCCAGTACTTC.

This chain uses TRBV3-1 with TRBJ2-5; D remains ambiguous. Germline V gene data show CDR1 as LGHDT and CDR2 as YNNKEL (reference sequence). The CDR3 extends over 15 amino acids. Trimming took off 0 bases at V and 5 bases at J, with 13 bases between the two ends. This CDR3 is CASSQEPAPYETQYF. CDR3 DNA sequence: TGTGCCAGCAGCCAAGAGCCAGCACCGTATGAGACCCAGTACTTC.

This clonotype has only a few counts. This chain connects TRBV7-2 to TRBJ2-1, with D uncertain. CDR1 is SGHTA and CDR2 is FQGNSA in the germline V gene. The CDR3 consists of 12 residues. Between the trimmed V and J ends, which lost 1 base and 10 bases, there was a span of 8 bases. The CDR3 protein is CASSLGVLEQFF. The CDR3 bases are TGTGCCAGCAGCTTAGGGGTGCTGGAGCAGTTCTTC.

This clonotype came up a few times. This sequence joins TRBV15 and TRBJ2-6; D remains unclear. This CDR3 comprises 15 residues. Trimming cost V 0 bases and J 2 bases, with 5 bases left between them. Germline CDR1 and CDR2: LNHNV and YYDKDF (reference sequence). In DNA form, the CDR3 reads TGTGCCACCAGCAGAGATGCTCCTGGGGCCAACGTCCTGACTTTC. It codes for CATSRDAPGANVLTF.

The CDR3 DNA reads as TGTGCCAGCACCCTACCGTCGGAAGAGACCCAGTACTTC. Translating gives CASTLPSEETQYF. V and J are TRBV7-2 and TRBJ2-5; D gene ambiguous. Germline V gene sequence: CDR1 SGHTA, CDR2 FQGNSA. The CDR3 consists of 13 residues. Trimming pared 7 bases from V and 3 bases from J, leaving 12 bases between.

The chain couples TRBV20-1 to TRBJ2-7; possible D gene TRBD2, 6 bases. Germline V gene lookup returns CDR1 DFQATT and CDR2 SNEGSKA (reference sequence). This CDR3 spans 14 amino acids. V was shortened by 0 bases and J by 5 bases, with 14 bases between the two germline ends. CDR3 DNA sequence: TGCAGTGCTAGAGATTACGGTGCGGGGAACGAGCAGTACTTC. This sequence encodes CSARDYGAGNEQYF.